Listed below are T cell receptor beta chains from one sample, sequenced in a study of early T cells in non-severe SARS-CoV-2 infection. TCRdb itself ran the 5' RACE reads through MiXCR, one entry per CDR3 protein. The sample contains about 83,000 distinct CDR3 sequences, 9% to 15% of which appear only once. The sample consisted of whole blood. The receptors originated from an adult who was a healthcare worker with PCR-confirmed SARS-CoV-2 infection or an uninfected control (not recorded which). The CDR3 runs from the conserved cysteine through the conserved F or W. A D gene is named only where the DNA matches it firmly. Clone size is given for some rows only: seen once, a few or many times, or a class if the clone is expanded.

V gene: TRBV11-2
D gene: -
clone size: few
J gene: TRBJ2-1
CDR3 protein: CASSLEMGEQFF
CDR3 DNA: TGTGCCAGCAGCTTAGAGATGGGTGAGCAGTTCTTC

V gene: TRBV12-3/TRBV12-4
D gene: TRBD1
clone size: few
J gene: TRBJ2-2
CDR3 protein: CASTRGTGGIGELFF
CDR3 DNA: TGTGCCAGCACCAGAGGGACAGGGGGTATCGGGGAGCTGTTTTTT

V gene: TRBV9
D gene: -
clone size: -
J gene: TRBJ2-1
CDR3 protein: CASTVSASYNEQFF
CDR3 DNA: TGTGCCAGCACGGTCAGCGCCTCCTACAATGAGCAGTTCTTC

V gene: TRBV7-3
D gene: -
clone size: -
J gene: TRBJ2-3
CDR3 protein: CASTRSGPTDTQYF
CDR3 DNA: TGTGCCAGCACCCGCTCGGGGCCCACAGATACGCAGTATTTT

V gene: TRBV12-3/TRBV12-4
D gene: TRBD1
clone size: -
J gene: TRBJ2-5
CDR3 protein: CASTPPPGQVGETQYF
CDR3 DNA: TGTGCCAGCACTCCCCCTCCGGGACAGGTCGGGGAGACCCAGTACTTC

V gene: TRBV6-2/TRBV6-3
D gene: TRBD2
clone size: many
J gene: TRBJ2-1
CDR3 protein: CASSYGSGGPREQFF
CDR3 DNA: TGTGCCAGCAGTTACGGGTCGGGAGGGCCTCGAGAGCAGTTCTTC

V gene: TRBV20-1
D gene: -
clone size: many
J gene: TRBJ1-1
CDR3 protein: CSASGGVMEAFF
CDR3 DNA: TGCAGTGCTAGTGGGGGGGTGATGGAAGCTTTCTTT

V gene: TRBV7-3
D gene: -
clone size: -
J gene: TRBJ1-5
CDR3 protein: CASSFFGTENQPQHF
CDR3 DNA: TGTGCCAGCAGCTTCTTTGGGACGGAAAATCAGCCCCAGCATTTT

V gene: TRBV5-1
D gene: TRBD1
clone size: few
J gene: TRBJ2-7
CDR3 protein: CASSFPGQGHDEQYF
CDR3 DNA: TGCGCCAGCAGCTTTCCGGGACAGGGGCACGACGAGCAGTACTTC

V gene: TRBV20-1
D gene: TRBD2
clone size: -
J gene: TRBJ2-1
CDR3 protein: CSAARLAGPYNEQFF
CDR3 DNA: TGCAGTGCTGCGAGACTAGCGGGACCGTACAATGAGCAGTTCTTC

V gene: TRBV2
D gene: TRBD2
clone size: few
J gene: TRBJ2-1
CDR3 protein: CASSDSTSGRAEQFF
CDR3 DNA: TGTGCCAGCAGTGATTCGACTAGCGGGAGAGCTGAGCAGTTCTTC

V gene: TRBV20-1
D gene: -
clone size: -
J gene: TRBJ1-1
CDR3 protein: CSARGNRENTEAFF
CDR3 DNA: TGCAGTGCTAGAGGGAACAGGGAGAACACTGAAGCTTTCTTT

V gene: TRBV20-1
D gene: TRBD2
clone size: few
J gene: TRBJ2-1
CDR3 protein: CSASGAGAFNEQFF
CDR3 DNA: TGCAGTGCTAGCGGAGCGGGAGCCTTTAATGAGCAGTTCTTC

V gene: TRBV20-1
D gene: -
clone size: few
J gene: TRBJ2-3
CDR3 protein: CSAIGSGTQYF
CDR3 DNA: TGCAGTGCTATCGGGTCAGGTACGCAGTATTTT

V gene: TRBV9
D gene: TRBD2
clone size: few
J gene: TRBJ2-7
CDR3 protein: CASSVGVVSSGSSYEQYF
CDR3 DNA: TGTGCCAGCAGCGTAGGTGTCGTGTCTAGCGGGAGCTCCTACGAGCAGTACTTC

V gene: TRBV20-1
D gene: -
clone size: few
J gene: TRBJ2-1
CDR3 protein: CSAIYSSYNEQFF
CDR3 DNA: TGCAGTGCTATCTATAGCTCCTACAATGAGCAGTTCTTC

V gene: TRBV9
D gene: -
clone size: many
J gene: TRBJ1-1
CDR3 protein: CASSVGMNTEAFF
CDR3 DNA: TGTGCCAGCAGCGTAGGGATGAACACTGAAGCTTTCTTT

V gene: TRBV9
D gene: TRBD2
clone size: few
J gene: TRBJ2-3
CDR3 protein: CASSAQAGDTQYF
CDR3 DNA: TGTGCCAGCAGCGCCCAAGCGGGGGATACGCAGTATTTT

V gene: TRBV7-3
D gene: -
clone size: few
J gene: TRBJ2-4
CDR3 protein: CASSSDRNIQYF
CDR3 DNA: TGTGCCAGCAGCTCAGATAGGAACATTCAGTACTTC

V gene: TRBV12-1
D gene: -
clone size: few
J gene: TRBJ2-2
CDR3 protein: CASSATGQTHFSTGELFF
CDR3 DNA: TGTGCCAGCAGCGCGACGGGACAGACTCACTTTTCCACCGGGGAGCTGTTTTTT

V gene: TRBV6-1
D gene: -
clone size: few
J gene: TRBJ1-3
CDR3 protein: CASSEAPAGGNTIYF
CDR3 DNA: TGTGCCAGCAGTGAAGCGCCGGCAGGAGGAAACACCATATATTTT

V gene: TRBV7-9
D gene: -
clone size: many
J gene: TRBJ1-2
CDR3 protein: CASSSYTGFGYTF
CDR3 DNA: TGTGCCAGCAGCTCCTATACAGGGTTCGGCTACACCTTC

V gene: TRBV2
D gene: TRBD2
clone size: many
J gene: TRBJ2-1
CDR3 protein: CASRGLAGAVEQFF
CDR3 DNA: TGTGCCAGCAGAGGACTAGCGGGAGCGGTTGAGCAGTTCTTC

V gene: TRBV5-1
D gene: -
clone size: -
J gene: TRBJ2-2
CDR3 protein: CASRTDYVNTGELFF
CDR3 DNA: TGCGCCAGCAGGACAGATTACGTAAACACCGGGGAGCTGTTTTTT

V gene: TRBV5-1
D gene: -
clone size: -
J gene: TRBJ1-1
CDR3 protein: CASSLERTNTEAFF
CDR3 DNA: TGCGCCAGCAGCTTGGAGCGTACGAACACTGAAGCTTTCTTT

V gene: TRBV5-4
D gene: -
clone size: many
J gene: TRBJ1-1
CDR3 protein: CASSPDGGLNTEAFF
CDR3 DNA: TGTGCCAGCAGCCCGGACGGAGGGCTGAACACTGAAGCTTTCTTT

V gene: TRBV19
D gene: TRBD1
clone size: -
J gene: TRBJ1-5
CDR3 protein: CASSDRDTGQPQHF
CDR3 DNA: TGTGCCAGTAGTGACAGGGATACCGGGCAGCCCCAGCATTTT

V gene: TRBV7-2
D gene: -
clone size: -
J gene: TRBJ1-6
CDR3 protein: CATDPGGRGNSPLHF
CDR3 DNA: TGTGCCACCGACCCTGGGGGCAGGGGTAATTCACCCCTCCACTTT

V gene: TRBV20-1
D gene: -
clone size: -
J gene: TRBJ2-3
CDR3 protein: CSAQRVDSGSTDTQYF
CDR3 DNA: TGCAGTGCCCAAAGGGTGGATAGCGGTAGCACAGATACGCAGTATTTT

V gene: TRBV27
D gene: TRBD1
clone size: many
J gene: TRBJ1-5
CDR3 protein: CASSRTGGFTSNQPQHF
CDR3 DNA: TGTGCCAGCAGTCGGACAGGGGGCTTCACCAGCAATCAGCCCCAGCATTTT

V gene: TRBV20-1
D gene: -
clone size: once
J gene: TRBJ2-3
CDR3 protein: CSAAEVQGRATDTQYF
CDR3 DNA: TGCAGTGCCGCCGAAGTCCAGGGCCGGGCCACAGATACGCAGTATTTT

V gene: TRBV6-5
D gene: TRBD2
clone size: few
J gene: TRBJ2-5
CDR3 protein: CASSYSSGRFETQYF
CDR3 DNA: TGTGCCAGCAGTTACAGCAGCGGGAGGTTTGAGACCCAGTACTTC

V gene: TRBV18
D gene: -
clone size: -
J gene: TRBJ2-7
CDR3 protein: CASSSQSAYEQYF
CDR3 DNA: TGTGCCAGCTCATCGCAGAGTGCCTACGAGCAGTACTTC

V gene: TRBV20-1
D gene: -
clone size: -
J gene: TRBJ2-7
CDR3 protein: CSADREGEQYF
CDR3 DNA: TGCAGTGCCGACCGAGAGGGCGAGCAGTACTTC

V gene: TRBV7-9
D gene: -
clone size: -
J gene: TRBJ1-2
CDR3 protein: CASSLLLSYGYTF
CDR3 DNA: TGTGCCAGCAGTTTGTTACTAAGCTATGGCTACACCTTC

V gene: TRBV7-6
D gene: -
clone size: few
J gene: TRBJ1-6
CDR3 protein: CASSLEHRNSPLHF
CDR3 DNA: TGTGCCAGCAGCTTAGAGCACAGAAATTCACCCCTCCACTTT

V gene: TRBV7-2
D gene: TRBD2
clone size: -
J gene: TRBJ2-3
CDR3 protein: CASSQTSGYTDTQYF
CDR3 DNA: TGTGCCAGCAGCCAAACTAGCGGTTACACAGATACGCAGTATTTT

V gene: TRBV11-2
D gene: TRBD2
clone size: many
J gene: TRBJ2-1
CDR3 protein: CASSAGLAGPYNEQFF
CDR3 DNA: TGTGCCAGCAGCGCGGGACTAGCGGGTCCCTACAATGAGCAGTTCTTC

V gene: TRBV14
D gene: -
clone size: few
J gene: TRBJ2-2
CDR3 protein: CASSRSTRTGELFF
CDR3 DNA: TGTGCCAGCAGCCGATCCACACGTACCGGGGAGCTGTTTTTT

V gene: TRBV12-3/TRBV12-4
D gene: TRBD1
clone size: many
J gene: TRBJ2-7
CDR3 protein: CASSLVGTGTYEQYF
CDR3 DNA: TGTGCCAGCAGTTTAGTCGGGACAGGGACCTACGAGCAGTACTTC

V gene: TRBV28
D gene: -
clone size: -
J gene: TRBJ1-5
CDR3 protein: CASSLSQPQHF
CDR3 DNA: TGTGCCAGCAGTTTGTCTCAGCCCCAGCATTTT

V gene: TRBV10-3
D gene: TRBD1
clone size: -
J gene: TRBJ1-2
CDR3 protein: CAISERTGAVGYTF
CDR3 DNA: TGTGCCATCAGCGAAAGAACAGGGGCCGTTGGCTACACCTTC

V gene: TRBV7-2
D gene: -
clone size: few
J gene: TRBJ1-4
CDR3 protein: CASSLPNGGKLFF
CDR3 DNA: TGTGCCAGCAGCTTACCCAATGGGGGAAAACTGTTTTTT

V gene: TRBV20-1
D gene: TRBD1
clone size: many
J gene: TRBJ1-6
CDR3 protein: CSATQSGGRRSPLHF
CDR3 DNA: TGCAGTGCTACTCAATCAGGGGGCAGGCGTTCACCCCTCCACTTT

V gene: TRBV7-2
D gene: TRBD2
clone size: -
J gene: TRBJ2-3
CDR3 protein: CASSLTSPRTDTQYF
CDR3 DNA: TGTGCCAGCAGCTTGACTAGCCCCCGAACAGATACGCAGTATTTT

V gene: TRBV6-6
D gene: TRBD2
clone size: few
J gene: TRBJ2-1
CDR3 protein: CASRSGLESNEQFF
CDR3 DNA: TGTGCCAGCAGATCCGGACTAGAGTCCAATGAGCAGTTCTTC

V gene: TRBV3-1
D gene: -
clone size: few
J gene: TRBJ1-2
CDR3 protein: CASSPQAYYGYTF
CDR3 DNA: TGTGCCAGCAGCCCACAAGCCTACTATGGCTACACCTTC

V gene: TRBV20-1
D gene: TRBD2
clone size: few
J gene: TRBJ2-3
CDR3 protein: CSASGGGLAGSTDTQYF
CDR3 DNA: TGCAGTGCTAGTGGGGGGGGACTAGCGGGAAGCACAGATACGCAGTATTTT